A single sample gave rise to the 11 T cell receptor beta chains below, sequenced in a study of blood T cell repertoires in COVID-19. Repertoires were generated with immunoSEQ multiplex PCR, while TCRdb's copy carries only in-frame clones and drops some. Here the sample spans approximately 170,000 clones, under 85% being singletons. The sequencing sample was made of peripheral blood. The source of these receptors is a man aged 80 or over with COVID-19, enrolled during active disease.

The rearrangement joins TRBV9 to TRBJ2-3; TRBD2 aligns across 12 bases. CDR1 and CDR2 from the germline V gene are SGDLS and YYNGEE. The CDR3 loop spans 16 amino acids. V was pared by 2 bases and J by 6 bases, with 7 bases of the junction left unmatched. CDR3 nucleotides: TGTGCCAGCAGCGTCCTAACTAGCGGGGGGTTGGATACGCAGTATTTT. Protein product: CASSVLTSGGLDTQYF.

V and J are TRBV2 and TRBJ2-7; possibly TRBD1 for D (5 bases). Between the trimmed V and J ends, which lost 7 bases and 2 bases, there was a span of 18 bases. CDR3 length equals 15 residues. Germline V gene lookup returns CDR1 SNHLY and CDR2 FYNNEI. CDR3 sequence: CASTSRAYEPYEQYF. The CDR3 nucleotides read TGTGCCAGCACCTCCAGGGCTTACGAACCCTACGAGCAGTACTTC.

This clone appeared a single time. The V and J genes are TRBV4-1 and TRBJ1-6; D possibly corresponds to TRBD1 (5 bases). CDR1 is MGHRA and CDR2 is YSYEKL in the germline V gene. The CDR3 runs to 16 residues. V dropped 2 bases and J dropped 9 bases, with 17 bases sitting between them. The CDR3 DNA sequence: TGCGCCAGCAGCCAACCGGAGAGGGGAGGAAGTTCACCCCTCCACTTT. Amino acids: CASSQPERGGSSPLHF.

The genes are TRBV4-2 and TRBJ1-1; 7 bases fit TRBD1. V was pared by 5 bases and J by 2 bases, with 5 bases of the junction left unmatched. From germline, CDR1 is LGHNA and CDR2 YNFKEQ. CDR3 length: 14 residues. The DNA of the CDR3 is TGTGCCAGCAGCACTCACAGGGGAAACACTGAAGCTTTCTTT. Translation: CASSTHRGNTEAFF.

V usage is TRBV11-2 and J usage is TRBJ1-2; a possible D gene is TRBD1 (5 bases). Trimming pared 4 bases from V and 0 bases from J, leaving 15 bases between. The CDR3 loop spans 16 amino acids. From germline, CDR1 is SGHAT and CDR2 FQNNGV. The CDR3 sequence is CASSWGVHSTNYGYTF. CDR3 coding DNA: TGTGCCAGCAGCTGGGGGGTCCACAGTACTAACTATGGCTACACCTTC.

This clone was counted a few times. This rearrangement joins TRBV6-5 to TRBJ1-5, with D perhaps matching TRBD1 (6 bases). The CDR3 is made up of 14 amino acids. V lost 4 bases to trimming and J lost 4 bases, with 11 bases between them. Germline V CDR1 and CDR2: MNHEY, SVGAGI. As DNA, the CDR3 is TGTGCCAGCAGTTTGTGGCAGGGGAATCAGCCCCAGCATTTT. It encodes CASSLWQGNQPQHF.

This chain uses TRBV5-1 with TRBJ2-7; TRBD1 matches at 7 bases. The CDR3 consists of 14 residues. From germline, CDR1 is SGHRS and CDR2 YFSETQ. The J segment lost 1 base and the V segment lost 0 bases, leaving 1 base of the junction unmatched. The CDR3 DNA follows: TGCGCCAGCAGCTTGGAGACAGGGTCCTACGAGCAGTACTTC. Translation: CASSLETGSYEQYF.

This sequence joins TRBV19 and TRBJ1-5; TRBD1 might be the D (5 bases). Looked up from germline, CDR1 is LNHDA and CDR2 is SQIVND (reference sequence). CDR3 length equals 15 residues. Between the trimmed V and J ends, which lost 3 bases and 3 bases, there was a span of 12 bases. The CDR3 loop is CASSIMATANQPQHF. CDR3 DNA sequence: TGTGCCAGTAGTATCATGGCGACAGCCAATCAGCCCCAGCATTTT. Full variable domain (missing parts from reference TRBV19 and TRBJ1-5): DGGITQSPKYLFRKEGQNVTLSCEQNLNHDAMYWYRQDPGQGLRLIYYSQIVNDFQKGDIAEGYSVSREKKESFPLTVTSAQKNPTAFYLCASSIMATANQPQHFGDGTRLSIL.

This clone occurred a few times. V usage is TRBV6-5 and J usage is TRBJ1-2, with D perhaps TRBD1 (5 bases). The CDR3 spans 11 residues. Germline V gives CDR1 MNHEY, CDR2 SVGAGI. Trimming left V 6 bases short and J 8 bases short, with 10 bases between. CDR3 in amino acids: CASSLTEGYTF. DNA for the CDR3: TGTGCCAGCAGCTTGACAGAAGGCTACACCTTC.

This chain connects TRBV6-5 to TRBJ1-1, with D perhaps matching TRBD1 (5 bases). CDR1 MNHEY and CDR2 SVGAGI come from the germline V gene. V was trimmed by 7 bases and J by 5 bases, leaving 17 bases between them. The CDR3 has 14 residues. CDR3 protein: CASTLRRGRTEAFF. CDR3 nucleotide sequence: TGTGCCAGCACCCTACGGAGGGGTCGGACTGAAGCTTTCTTT.

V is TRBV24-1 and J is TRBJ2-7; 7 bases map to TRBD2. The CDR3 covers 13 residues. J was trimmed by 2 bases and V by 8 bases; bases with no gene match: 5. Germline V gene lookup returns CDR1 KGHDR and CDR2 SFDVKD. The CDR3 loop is CATNGLVPYEQYF. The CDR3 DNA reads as TGTGCCACCAATGGACTAGTCCCCTACGAGCAGTACTTC.